The clone carrying this T cell receptor (beta chain) was detected once. Antigen unknown. This entry comes from a study of human thymus T cells. Study findings and constraints: Thymic as well as blood repertoires seemed to favor certain V and J genes unevenly.

Among the donors, all were healthy Finnish infants having corrective surgery for congenital heart defects. A roughly 0.45-1 mL peripheral blood aliquot was taken intraoperatively from four of eight donors. All available leukocytes, rather than a set cell count, yielded the blood DNA. TCRdb's copy holds only in-frame clones and misses some; the assay was immunoSEQ multiplex PCR. The profile shows 55,000 to 70,000 clones, nearly 95% of them singletons. This CDR3 region has 14 residues. Germline loops: CDR1 SEHNR, CDR2 FQNEAQ (reference sequence). V lost 5 bases and J lost 1, with 11 bases in between. The sequenced sample consisted of blood. The gene calls are TRBV7-9 and TRBJ1-1; tentatively, D is TRBD1 (5 bases). The receptor's source is a boy younger than two with a congenital heart defect but otherwise immunologically healthy. The CDR3 bases are TGTGCCAGCAGCCCGGGGACGTCGAACACTGAAGCTTTCTTT. Its protein is CASSPGTSNTEAFF.